Listed here are 18 T cell receptor beta chains from one sample, sequenced in a study of cytomegalovirus exposure and HLA in healthy donors. The PCR employed 60 Vbeta primers together with 13 Jbeta primers. Using immunoSEQ multiplex PCR, the repertoire was profiled, and TCRdb retains in-frame clones only, with some absent. In the table there are approximately 93,000 clones, around three quarters of which are singletons. Sample: PBMCs. These receptors originate from a male donor in good health and CMV-seropositive.

The chain links TRBV21-1 to TRBJ2-7; TRBD2, the table's D call, lacks a check against the DNA. TRBV21-1 is marked as a pseudogene. This CDR3 is 14 amino acids long. The CDR3 nucleotides read TGTGCCAGCACGAACATGGACTCCTGCTACGAGCAGTACTTC. As protein: CASTNMDSCYEQYF.

This clone showed up just once. The rearrangement links TRBV6-1 to TRBJ2-1; D remains ambiguous. In germline, CDR1 is MNHNS, CDR2 SASEGT. The CDR3 consists of 12 residues. V lost 8 bases, J lost 6 bases, and 11 bases lay in between. The CDR3 bases are TGTGCCAGCCGGCGGAAGGCCAATGAGCAGTTCTTC. Its protein is CASRRKANEQFF.

The chain carries TRBV5-1 and TRBJ1-1, with D perhaps TRBD1 (6 bases). CDR3 size: 14 residues. Germline V gives CDR1 SGHRS, CDR2 YFSETQ. Trimming removed 1 base from V and 1 base from J, with 8 bases in between. CDR3 protein: CASSLSRGNTEAFF. CDR3 coding DNA: TGCGCCAGCAGCTTGTCCAGGGGGAACACTGAAGCTTTCTTT.

The chain carries TRBV15 and TRBJ1-5, with unresolved D. V lost 0 bases, J lost 7 bases, and 7 bases lay in between. In germline, CDR1 is LNHNV, CDR2 YYDKDF (reference sequence). The CDR3 has 13 amino acids. CDR3 in DNA: TGTGCCACCAGCAGAGATCCGGGGCAGCCCCAGCATTTT. Protein product: CATSRDPGQPQHF.

This sequence joins TRBV4-1 and TRBJ1-3; D is undetermined. This CDR3 contains 14 residues. The germline V and J ends were trimmed by 8 bases and 1 base, with 12 bases remaining between them. Germline CDR1 reads MGHRA; CDR2 reads YSYEKL. CDR3 in amino acids: CASAWEESGNTIYF. The CDR3 nucleotides are TGCGCCAGCGCGTGGGAGGAGTCTGGAAACACCATATATTTT.

This sequence joins TRBV5-4 and TRBJ2-1; tentatively, D is TRBD2 (6 bases). This CDR3 comprises 15 residues. CDR1 is SGHNT, CDR2 YYREEE, per germline (reference sequence). Trimming pared 0 bases from V and 7 bases from J, leaving 14 bases between. The CDR3 protein is CASSLVPGVLNEQFF. DNA of the CDR3: TGTGCCAGCAGCTTGGTACCGGGGGTGCTGAATGAGCAGTTCTTC.

V is TRBV6-6 and J is TRBJ1-2; unclear D gene. The CDR3 has 13 amino acids. Germline CDR1 reads MNHNY; CDR2 reads SVGAGI (reference sequence). V was pared by 6 bases and J by 8 bases, with 16 bases between. The CDR3 bases are TGTGCCAGCAGCCCTCGGGGAGGGAGCGGCTACACCTTC. It yields the protein CASSPRGGSGYTF.

The V and J genes are TRBV5-1 and TRBJ1-6; TRBD1 agrees at 9 bases. V lost 4 bases, J lost 9 bases, and 5 bases stayed unmatched. This CDR3 region has 14 residues. Germline CDR1 is SGHRS and CDR2 is YFSETQ. The CDR3 nucleotides read TGCGCCAGCAGCACGGGACAGGGTGGTTCACCCCTCCACTTT. Encoded protein: CASSTGQGGSPLHF.

The chain uses TRBV4-1 and TRBJ2-3; 8 nucleotides agree with TRBD2. The germline V gene encodes CDR1 MGHRA and CDR2 YSYEKL. V trimming: 2 bases; J trimming: 2 bases; junction bases outside the gene matches: 15. CDR3 size: 19 residues. CDR3: CASSQTGGPLRTPTDTQYF. The DNA for the CDR3 is TGCGCCAGCAGCCAAACGGGGGGGCCTCTTCGTACCCCCACAGATACGCAGTATTTT.

The rearrangement joins TRBV6-4 to TRBJ2-7; no clear D. The germline V and J ends were trimmed by 10 bases and 4 bases, with 5 bases remaining between them. The CDR3 covers 9 residues. Germline CDR1 is MRHNA and CDR2 is SNTAGT. CDR3 DNA: TGTGCCATTCATTACGAGCAGTACTTC. It encodes CAIHYEQYF.

The chain has TRBV18 and TRBJ1-1, with no clear D. The CDR3 has 15 residues. CDR1 is KGHSH and CDR2 is LQKENI in the germline V gene. The V gene lost 1 base and the J gene lost 1 base, with 10 bases spanning the gap. The CDR3 coding sequence is TGTGCCAGCTCACCACGAAGCGGGAGGAACACTGAAGCTTTCTTT. Translation gives CASSPRSGRNTEAFF.

This clone was counted a few times. The chain employs TRBV7-9 and TRBJ2-7; D is unclear. The CDR3 has 12 amino acids. Between the trimmed V and J ends, which lost 5 bases and 0 bases, there was a span of 5 bases. CDR1 is SEHNR and CDR2 is FQNEAQ in the germline V gene (reference sequence). For the CDR3, the DNA is TGTGCCAGCAGCCTACGCTCCTACGAGCAGTACTTC. It translates to CASSLRSYEQYF.

In this sample, this clone turned up once. Other DNA sequences in this specimen translate into the identical CDR3. The rearrangement joins TRBV29-1 to TRBJ1-1, with TRBD1 matching 7 bases. J was trimmed by 2 bases and V by 4 bases; bases with no gene match: 4. The CDR3 runs 13 residues. Germline V CDR1 and CDR2: SQVTM, ANQGSEA. The CDR3 DNA follows: TGCAGCGTTGGACAGGGTAGAAACACTGAAGCTTTCTTT. Translated, it gives CSVGQGRNTEAFF.

The chain is built from TRBV5-1 and TRBJ2-3; TRBD2 matches 8 bases. V dropped 3 bases and J dropped 1; count of bases not matched to a gene: 1. In germline, CDR1 is SGHRS, CDR2 YFSETQ. The CDR3 extends over 14 amino acids. In DNA, the CDR3 is TGCGCCAGCAGCTCGGGACTAGGCACAGATACGCAGTATTTT. Amino acid sequence: CASSSGLGTDTQYF.

The rearrangement uses TRBV27 and TRBJ1-5; D unresolved. The germline V gene encodes CDR1 MNHEY and CDR2 SMNVEV (reference sequence). The ends were cut back, 3 bases at V and 0 bases at J, with 3 bases in the middle. The CDR3 is 13 amino acids. The CDR3 here is CASSLSSNQPQHF. The CDR3 region has the DNA TGTGCCAGCAGTTTGAGTAGCAATCAGCCCCAGCATTTT.

The CDR3 DNA sequence: TGTGCCAGCAGACCCGGGGGTAACTATGGCTACACCTTC. Residues: CASRPGGNYGYTF. The rearrangement joins TRBV6-5 to TRBJ1-2; D is perhaps TRBD1 (5 bases). Trimming stripped 6 bases from V and 1 base from J, with 9 bases between. This CDR3 has 13 amino acids. Germline V CDR1 and CDR2: MNHEY, SVGAGI.

The V call is TRBV6-1, the J call TRBJ1-5; TRBD1 might be the D (6 bases). V was cut by 8 bases and J by 9 bases, with 17 bases left in between. Germline V gives CDR1 MNHNS, CDR2 SASEGT. The CDR3 totals 13 residues. The CDR3 DNA sequence: TGTGCCAGCGGAGGACAGTGGGACCGGCCCCAGCATTTT. Translated: CASGGQWDRPQHF.

The rearrangement links TRBV2 to TRBJ1-1; D gene ambiguous. Germline V gives CDR1 SNHLY, CDR2 FYNNEI. The V end was cut by 4 bases, the J end by 7 bases, with 10 bases between. This CDR3 is 12 amino acids long. Written as DNA, the CDR3 is TGTGCCAGCAGTGGAGAGGGCGTTGAAGCTTTCTTT. This translates into CASSGEGVEAFF.